A selection of T cell receptor beta chains follows, all from one sample in a study of CD8 T cells in ankylosing spondylitis. TCRdb itself ran the 5' RACE reads through MiXCR, one entry per CDR3 protein. There are roughly 190,000 distinct CDR3 sequences in the sample; 13% occur only once, and about 15% lies in the top ten. Material: blood, either unsorted or a sorted T cell fraction (not recorded which). These receptors were taken from a male donor with ankylosing spondylitis or in good health (not recorded which). Both conserved end residues are part of each CDR3. The order of the fields is J gene, clone size, V gene, D gene, CDR3 length, CDR3 protein, CDR3 DNA. D genes are given only for firm matches. Clone sizes are given selectively: once, few, many, or a class where the clone is expanded.

>TRBJ1-2|-|TRBV6-5|-|14
CASSSPASDYGYTF
TGTGCCAGCAGTTCTCCTGCATCAGACTATGGCTACACCTTC
>TRBJ2-3|few|TRBV5-1|-|12
CASQQYADTQYF
TGCGCCAGCCAGCAGTATGCAGATACGCAGTATTTT
>TRBJ1-1|medium-sized|TRBV12-3/TRBV12-4|-|13
CASSLGPNTEAFF
TGTGCCAGCAGTTTGGGCCCGAACACTGAAGCTTTCTTT
>TRBJ1-1|many|TRBV7-9|TRBD1|13
CASSQGQYTEAFF
TGTGCCAGCAGCCAGGGACAGTACACTGAAGCTTTCTTT
>TRBJ2-3|-|TRBV6-1|-|15
CASSTDGESTDTQYF
TGTGCCAGCAGTACGGACGGAGAGAGCACAGATACGCAGTATTTT
>TRBJ2-1|many|TRBV29-1|-|12
CSAALRVGWEFF
TGCAGCGCCGCACTGCGAGTGGGGTGGGAGTTCTTC
>TRBJ2-3|-|TRBV2|TRBD2|17
CASSEGWLAGATDTQYF
TGTGCCAGCAGTGAAGGGTGGCTAGCGGGAGCCACAGATACGCAGTATTTT
>TRBJ2-1|-|TRBV6-2/TRBV6-3|TRBD2|20
CASSYGSGGAVSPFYNEQFF
TGTGCCAGCAGTTACGGTAGCGGGGGGGCGGTTTCCCCATTTTACAATGAGCAGTTCTTC
>TRBJ2-7|-|TRBV27|-|14
CASSLFPGFYEQYF
TGTGCCAGCAGTTTATTTCCAGGGTTCTACGAGCAGTACTTC
>TRBJ2-5|once|TRBV11-2|-|13
CASSSRPGETQYF
TGTGCCAGCAGCTCCAGACCTGGGGAGACCCAGTACTTC
>TRBJ1-2|-|TRBV12-3/TRBV12-4|-|15
CASSRSLGGAGGYTF
TGTGCCAGCAGTCGATCCCTCGGGGGCGCGGGGGGCTACACCTTC
>TRBJ2-3|-|TRBV7-9|-|12
CASTPDLDTQYF
TGTGCCAGCACCCCCGACCTAGATACGCAGTATTTT
>TRBJ2-5|-|TRBV21-1|-|15
CATSGPGVVRETQYF
TGTGCCACCAGTGGGCCAGGGGTGGTCCGGGAGACCCAGTACTTC
>TRBJ1-1|-|TRBV24-1|TRBD1|14
CATTLTGRMVEAFF
TGTGCCACCACCCTGACAGGGCGAATGGTTGAAGCTTTCTTT
>TRBJ2-1|many|TRBV11-2|TRBD2|18
CATSTGDSGKGSPYEQFF
TGTGCCACCAGTACGGGGGATAGCGGGAAGGGGAGCCCATATGAGCAGTTCTTC
>TRBJ2-3|-|TRBV5-1|TRBD1|13
CASSPDREDTQYF
TGCGCCAGCAGCCCAGACAGGGAAGATACGCAGTATTTT